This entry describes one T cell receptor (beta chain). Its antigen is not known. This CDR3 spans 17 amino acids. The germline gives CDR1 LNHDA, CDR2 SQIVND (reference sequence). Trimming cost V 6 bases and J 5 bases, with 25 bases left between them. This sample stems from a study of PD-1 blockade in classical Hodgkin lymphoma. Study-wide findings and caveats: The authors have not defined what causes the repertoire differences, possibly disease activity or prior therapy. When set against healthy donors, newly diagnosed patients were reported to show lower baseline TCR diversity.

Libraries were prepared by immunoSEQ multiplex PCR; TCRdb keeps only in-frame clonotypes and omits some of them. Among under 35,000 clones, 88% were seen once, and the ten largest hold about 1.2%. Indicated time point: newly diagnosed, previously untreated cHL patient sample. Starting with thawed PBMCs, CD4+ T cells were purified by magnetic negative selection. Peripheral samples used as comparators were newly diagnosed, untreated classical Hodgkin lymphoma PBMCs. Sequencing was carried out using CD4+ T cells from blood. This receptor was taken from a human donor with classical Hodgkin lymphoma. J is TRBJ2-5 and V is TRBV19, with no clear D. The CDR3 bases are TGTGCCAGTAGCTCCCCCCGGGCACCCCGGAGCGTGGAGACCCAGTACTTC. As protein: CASSSPRAPRSVETQYF.